This is a list of T cell receptor beta chains from one sample in a study of T cell repertoires in cytomegalovirus infection. Each CDR3 protein gets one entry after TCRdb re-called the reads with MiXCR. The repertoire holds about 740,000 distinct CDR3 sequences, with 35% as singletons. The specimen was PBMCs. The receptors originated from a human donor in good health (CMV status not recorded). Some clones in this sample may be carry-over from other donors' samples. Both conserved end residues are trimmed from each CDR3.

v_gene,CDR3aa
TRBV10-3,AISEGQGGNTGELF
TRBV18,ASSTESETQY
TRBV4-1,ASSQEWPGGPLAKNIQY
TRBV7-6,ASSLDETDSNTGELF
TRBV20-1,SARDRDKTLNTEAF
TRBV5-8,ASSFYGQGKGTDTQY
TRBV6-5,ASRLQGSGDQPQH
TRBV7-8,ASSLGGLASDTQY
TRBV20-1,SARTGGYTGELF
TRBV7-9,ASSSRPAESTDTQY
TRBV12-3/TRBV12-4,ASSPSNRVVDETQY
TRBV19,ASSTDRDYYEQY
TRBV28,ASSLIRGYTEAF
TRBV28,ASSPGTSGRKHEQF
TRBV19,ASSIDIWGQGENTEAF
TRBV12-3/TRBV12-4,ASRLLAGAYNEQF
TRBV7-2,ASSLQANEQF
TRBV6-2/TRBV6-3,ASSYLRGGARTEAF
TRBV7-3,ASSSSGGAGTEAF
TRBV11-3,ASSPLRGSTGELF